Listed below are T cell receptor beta chains from one sample, sequenced in a study of T-cell memory formation after mild COVID-19. TCRdb processed the 5' RACE reads anew with MiXCR; each CDR3 protein has one entry. The sample consists of around 300,000 distinct CDR3 sequences, roughly a fifth of them appearing once. Specimen: PBMCs or a T cell subset sorted from them (not recorded which). These receptors originate from a man younger than 35 who had mild COVID-19 (a few samples of this study predate the infection). Cell type and time point are not known. Each CDR3 is given without its conserved first and last residue. D genes are given only for firm matches. Where a row states a size, it is once, few, many or the class of an expanded clone; other rows omit it.

CDR3: ASSLGGITDTQY; D: -; size: many; V: TRBV5-1
CDR3: ASSQERDREAF; D: -; size: few; V: TRBV4-2
CDR3: ASSLAQAYTDTQY; D: -; size: -; V: TRBV12-3/TRBV12-4
CDR3: ASSLVWWGYNEQF; D: -; size: many; V: TRBV7-8
CDR3: ASSVSGIRTDTQY; D: TRBD2; size: few; V: TRBV7-2
CDR3: ASSLRGWSEKLF; D: -; size: few; V: TRBV7-9
CDR3: ASKGTGEEMAKNIQY; D: TRBD1; size: -; V: TRBV5-6
CDR3: ASSLVGTGGAEAF; D: TRBD1; size: many; V: TRBV5-6
CDR3: ASSDDRANTEAF; D: TRBD1; size: -; V: TRBV7-9
CDR3: SATGGYEQY; D: TRBD2; size: -; V: TRBV29-1
CDR3: ASSFGQGSQY; D: TRBD1; size: few; V: TRBV7-3
CDR3: ASSSISPYYSPLH; D: -; size: -; V: TRBV7-9
CDR3: ASSTGLAGSSDTQY; D: TRBD2; size: few; V: TRBV7-9
CDR3: ASWGGETQY; D: TRBD2; size: few; V: TRBV2
CDR3: SVEEAVLNEQF; D: -; size: few; V: TRBV29-1
CDR3: ASSLARTSGETQY; D: -; size: -; V: TRBV7-6
CDR3: ASSLSGSVAYEQY; D: -; size: -; V: TRBV5-1
CDR3: ASRTRPGRSWGAGELF; D: -; size: few; V: TRBV2
CDR3: SPEAEGRYGYT; D: -; size: few; V: TRBV20-1
CDR3: ASSQGSQRTNEKLF; D: -; size: -; V: TRBV4-2
CDR3: ASSQDVTEAETQY; D: -; size: few; V: TRBV4-3
CDR3: ASTHRGLSNQPQH; D: TRBD1; size: -; V: TRBV12-3/TRBV12-4
CDR3: ASSFGGEQF; D: -; size: -; V: TRBV7-9
CDR3: ASSHAREDRRRETQY; D: -; size: -; V: TRBV3-1
CDR3: ASRPGQWNTEAF; D: TRBD1; size: -; V: TRBV19
CDR3: AISEVRAYEQY; D: -; size: many; V: TRBV10-3
CDR3: ASSLSPSGGAWAKNIQY; D: TRBD2; size: few; V: TRBV5-1
CDR3: ASSRNVGGSQPQH; D: -; size: few; V: TRBV4-1
CDR3: ASSLQGASYGYT; D: TRBD1; size: few; V: TRBV5-1
CDR3: ASSPEAVRSPLH; D: -; size: few; V: TRBV18
CDR3: ASSQSPGQDEKLF; D: TRBD1; size: -; V: TRBV4-3
CDR3: ASHPSRANQPQH; D: -; size: -; V: TRBV6-5
CDR3: ASSVGPANSGNTIY; D: -; size: -; V: TRBV9
CDR3: ASTPTPGGADTQY; D: TRBD2; size: -; V: TRBV5-1
CDR3: ASSLGAGPSSYNEQF; D: TRBD2; size: -; V: TRBV5-1
CDR3: SARRGYNTGELF; D: -; size: few; V: TRBV20-1
CDR3: ASSFRAKNQPQH; D: -; size: -; V: TRBV28
CDR3: ASSTRTGSSYEQY; D: TRBD1; size: few; V: TRBV6-2/TRBV6-3
CDR3: ASSPTGKSGNTIY; D: TRBD1; size: -; V: TRBV9
CDR3: ASSPPAGAETQY; D: -; size: few; V: TRBV5-1
CDR3: ASRTGVDGYT; D: TRBD1; size: -; V: TRBV2
CDR3: ASSYSSGNIYEQY; D: -; size: -; V: TRBV6-2/TRBV6-3
CDR3: ASSLPGQENYGYT; D: TRBD1; size: -; V: TRBV7-9
CDR3: ASSHRSELHYEQY; D: -; size: few; V: TRBV4-3
CDR3: AIKGEDQETQY; D: -; size: few; V: TRBV10-3
CDR3: ASSYTPGPLH; D: -; size: few; V: TRBV11-2